The rows below give T cell receptor beta chains drawn from one sample of a study of cytomegalovirus exposure and HLA in healthy donors. Profiled with immunoSEQ multiplex PCR; TCRdb holds only in-frame clones, not every one. The profile shows some 120,000 clones, 65% to 75% of them singletons. Source material: PBMCs. The receptors shown here come from a man aged 40-49 years in good health and CMV-seropositive. CDR3s include the opening cysteine and the closing phenylalanine or tryptophan. A D gene is named only where the DNA matches it firmly. Rows give clone size only sometimes, using once, few, many, or a class for an expanded clone.

CDR3 protein: CASSFTPEVGELFF
CDR3 DNA: TGCGCCAGCAGCTTCACCCCGGAGGTAGGGGAGCTGTTTTTT
J gene: TRBJ2-2
V gene: TRBV5-1
clone size: few
D gene: NA
CDR3 length: 14

CDR3 protein: CAISDLFDRGSAKNIQYF
CDR3 DNA: TGTGCCATCAGTGACCTTTTTGACAGGGGGTCCGCCAAAAACATTCAGTACTTC
J gene: TRBJ2-4
V gene: TRBV6-1
clone size: NA
D gene: TRBD1
CDR3 length: 18

CDR3 protein: CATRRTESSYEQYF
CDR3 DNA: TGTGCCACCCGCCGGACAGAGAGCTCCTACGAGCAGTACTTC
J gene: TRBJ2-7
V gene: TRBV2
clone size: NA
D gene: NA
CDR3 length: 14

CDR3 protein: CAISSGIYEQYF
CDR3 DNA: TGTGCCATCAGTTCGGGGATCTACGAGCAGTACTTC
J gene: TRBJ2-7
V gene: TRBV10-3
clone size: once
D gene: NA
CDR3 length: 12

CDR3 protein: CASSDGQGFDTQYF
CDR3 DNA: TGTGCCAGCAGTGATGGACAGGGTTTCGATACGCAGTATTTT
J gene: TRBJ2-3
V gene: TRBV25-1
clone size: few
D gene: TRBD1
CDR3 length: 14

CDR3 protein: CASSLSRASSYEQYF
CDR3 DNA: TGTGCCAGCAGCTTATCCAGGGCTAGCTCCTACGAGCAGTACTTC
J gene: TRBJ2-7
V gene: TRBV7-2
clone size: once
D gene: NA
CDR3 length: 15

CDR3 protein: CASSEVRGAEQFF
CDR3 DNA: TGTGCCAGCAGCGAAGTCAGGGGAGCTGAGCAGTTCTTC
J gene: TRBJ2-1
V gene: TRBV2
clone size: NA
D gene: NA
CDR3 length: 13

CDR3 protein: CASLRGNYGYTF
CDR3 DNA: TGTGCCAGCTTAAGGGGTAACTATGGCTACACCTTC
J gene: TRBJ1-2
V gene: TRBV28
clone size: NA
D gene: NA
CDR3 length: 12

CDR3 protein: CASSLAGGRVTEAFF
CDR3 DNA: TGTGCCAGCAGCTTGGCAGGGGGCCGGGTCACTGAAGCTTTCTTT
J gene: TRBJ1-1
V gene: TRBV5-8
clone size: once
D gene: TRBD1
CDR3 length: 15

CDR3 protein: CATSTGQSNTGELFF
CDR3 DNA: TGTGCCACCAGCACAGGACAGAGCAACACCGGGGAGCTGTTTTTT
J gene: TRBJ2-2
V gene: TRBV15
clone size: NA
D gene: NA
CDR3 length: 15

CDR3 protein: CASRNPGQGDSGGYTF
CDR3 DNA: TGTGCCAGCAGAAACCCGGGACAGGGAGATTCGGGTGGCTACACCTTC
J gene: TRBJ1-2
V gene: TRBV6-6
clone size: NA
D gene: TRBD1
CDR3 length: 16

CDR3 protein: CASSDGQAIGQPQHF
CDR3 DNA: TGTGCCAGCAGTGATGGCCAGGCGATCGGCCAGCCCCAGCATTTT
J gene: TRBJ1-5
V gene: TRBV6-1
clone size: NA
D gene: NA
CDR3 length: 15

CDR3 protein: CASKAGGPFNEQFF
CDR3 DNA: TGTGCCAGTAAGGCGGGAGGGCCGTTCAATGAGCAGTTCTTC
J gene: TRBJ2-1
V gene: TRBV19
clone size: NA
D gene: TRBD2
CDR3 length: 14

CDR3 protein: CASIRTGGNTEAFF
CDR3 DNA: TGTGCCAGTATTAGGACAGGGGGCAACACTGAAGCTTTCTTT
J gene: TRBJ1-1
V gene: TRBV19
clone size: NA
D gene: TRBD1
CDR3 length: 14

CDR3 protein: CASSLEGGLAGGPIDEQFF
CDR3 DNA: TGTGCCAGCAGCTTAGAGGGTGGACTAGCGGGAGGGCCTATAGATGAGCAGTTCTTC
J gene: TRBJ2-1
V gene: TRBV7-9
clone size: NA
D gene: TRBD2
CDR3 length: 19

CDR3 protein: CASSEVGTGRYNEQFF
CDR3 DNA: TGTGCCAGCAGTGAAGTTGGGACAGGGAGGTACAATGAGCAGTTCTTC
J gene: TRBJ2-1
V gene: TRBV2
clone size: NA
D gene: TRBD1
CDR3 length: 16

CDR3 protein: CASSTGTSVGEQYF
CDR3 DNA: TGTGCCAGCAGCACCGGGACTAGCGTCGGAGAGCAGTACTTC
J gene: TRBJ2-7
V gene: TRBV7-2
clone size: NA
D gene: TRBD2
CDR3 length: 14

CDR3 protein: CASSIQRGTGNHTF
CDR3 DNA: TGTGCCAGTAGTATCCAGCGAGGAACAGGGAACCACACCTTC
J gene: TRBJ1-2
V gene: TRBV19
clone size: NA
D gene: NA
CDR3 length: 14

CDR3 protein: CASSQEGRGSNNSPLHF
CDR3 DNA: TGCGCCAGCAGCCAAGAAGGGCGGGGATCAAATAATTCACCCCTCCACTTT
J gene: TRBJ1-6
V gene: TRBV4-1
clone size: NA
D gene: NA
CDR3 length: 17

CDR3 protein: CASSPGTVTGNTIYF
CDR3 DNA: TGCGCCAGCAGCCCGGGGACAGTTACTGGAAACACCATATATTTT
J gene: TRBJ1-3
V gene: TRBV5-1
clone size: few
D gene: TRBD1
CDR3 length: 15

CDR3 protein: CASSLAQGAGDEQYF
CDR3 DNA: TGTGCCAGCAGCTTAGCACAGGGGGCTGGCGACGAGCAGTACTTC
J gene: TRBJ2-7
V gene: TRBV7-9
clone size: NA
D gene: TRBD1
CDR3 length: 15

CDR3 protein: CASSRSTGRTEAFF
CDR3 DNA: TGTGCCAGCTCACGTTCGACAGGGAGGACTGAAGCTTTCTTT
J gene: TRBJ1-1
V gene: TRBV18
clone size: NA
D gene: TRBD1
CDR3 length: 14

CDR3 protein: CASSLSSEKLFF
CDR3 DNA: TGTGCCAGCAGCTTAAGTAGCGAAAAACTGTTTTTT
J gene: TRBJ1-4
V gene: TRBV7-2
clone size: NA
D gene: NA
CDR3 length: 12

CDR3 protein: CASSGDRRTTTDTQYF
CDR3 DNA: TGTGCCAGCAGCGGTGACAGGAGAACTACCACAGATACGCAGTATTTT
J gene: TRBJ2-3
V gene: TRBV14
clone size: NA
D gene: NA
CDR3 length: 16

CDR3 protein: CASRGRGTGGYEQYF
CDR3 DNA: TGTGCCAGCAGGGGTCGCGGGACAGGTGGCTACGAGCAGTACTTC
J gene: TRBJ2-7
V gene: TRBV6-1
clone size: NA
D gene: TRBD1
CDR3 length: 15

CDR3 protein: CASSVDGGGQGATNEKLFF
CDR3 DNA: TGTGCCAGCAGCGTAGATGGGGGGGGACAGGGTGCAACTAATGAAAAACTGTTTTTT
J gene: TRBJ1-4
V gene: TRBV9
clone size: few
D gene: TRBD1
CDR3 length: 19

CDR3 protein: CASSFAESSYEQYF
CDR3 DNA: TGCGCCAGCAGCTTTGCGGAGAGCTCCTACGAGCAGTACTTC
J gene: TRBJ2-7
V gene: TRBV5-1
clone size: NA
D gene: NA
CDR3 length: 14

CDR3 protein: CASSATGQNYGYTF
CDR3 DNA: TGCGCCAGCAGCGCAACGGGACAGAACTATGGCTACACCTTC
J gene: TRBJ1-2
V gene: TRBV5-1
clone size: once
D gene: TRBD1
CDR3 length: 14

CDR3 protein: CASSGVQGARETQYF
CDR3 DNA: TGTGCCAGCAGTGGGGTACAGGGGGCGCGGGAGACCCAGTACTTC
J gene: TRBJ2-5
V gene: TRBV2
clone size: NA
D gene: TRBD1
CDR3 length: 15

CDR3 protein: CASRQGNSPLHF
CDR3 DNA: TGTGCCAGTAGACAGGGAAATTCACCCCTCCACTTT
J gene: TRBJ1-6
V gene: TRBV13
clone size: NA
D gene: TRBD1
CDR3 length: 12

CDR3 protein: CASSRRGNDEKLFF
CDR3 DNA: TGTGCCAGCTCCCGGCGGGGGAACGATGAAAAACTGTTTTTT
J gene: TRBJ1-4
V gene: TRBV18
clone size: NA
D gene: NA
CDR3 length: 14

CDR3 protein: CASSRGQGEYGYTF
CDR3 DNA: TGTGCCAGCAGCCGGGGACAGGGCGAATATGGCTACACCTTC
J gene: TRBJ1-2
V gene: TRBV7-9
clone size: NA
D gene: TRBD1
CDR3 length: 14

CDR3 protein: CASSLAGASGGQETQYF
CDR3 DNA: TGCGCCAGCAGCTTGGCCGGAGCTAGCGGGGGACAAGAGACCCAGTACTTC
J gene: TRBJ2-5
V gene: TRBV5-1
clone size: NA
D gene: TRBD2
CDR3 length: 17

CDR3 protein: CASSSAGGPYEQYF
CDR3 DNA: TGTGCCAGCAGTTCAGCGGGAGGCCCCTACGAGCAGTACTTC
J gene: TRBJ2-7
V gene: TRBV27
clone size: NA
D gene: TRBD2
CDR3 length: 14

CDR3 protein: CASRKGAQAFF
CDR3 DNA: TGTGCCAGCCGTAAGGGGGCTCAAGCTTTCTTT
J gene: TRBJ1-1
V gene: TRBV6-6
clone size: NA
D gene: TRBD1
CDR3 length: 11

CDR3 protein: CASSFGRGRAQNTGELFF
CDR3 DNA: TGTGCCAGCAGCTTCGGGCGCGGGAGGGCTCAGAACACCGGGGAGCTGTTTTTT
J gene: TRBJ2-2
V gene: TRBV11-3
clone size: NA
D gene: TRBD2
CDR3 length: 18

CDR3 protein: CASSHVPQSLNTEAFF
CDR3 DNA: TGTGCCAGCAGCCACGTTCCACAGAGCCTGAACACTGAAGCTTTCTTT
J gene: TRBJ1-1
V gene: TRBV4-2
clone size: NA
D gene: NA
CDR3 length: 16

CDR3 protein: CASSDSYGGNTEAFF
CDR3 DNA: TGTGCCAGCAGTGACTCCTACGGCGGGAACACTGAAGCTTTCTTT
J gene: TRBJ1-1
V gene: TRBV2
clone size: NA
D gene: NA
CDR3 length: 15

CDR3 protein: CASSDWRRGLNEQFF
CDR3 DNA: TGTGCCAGCAGTGATTGGCGCAGGGGGCTTAATGAGCAGTTCTTC
J gene: TRBJ2-1
V gene: TRBV2
clone size: NA
D gene: TRBD1
CDR3 length: 15

CDR3 protein: CASSNQGGTEAFF
CDR3 DNA: TGTGCCAGCAGTAACCAGGGGGGCACTGAAGCTTTCTTT
J gene: TRBJ1-1
V gene: TRBV28
clone size: NA
D gene: TRBD1
CDR3 length: 13

CDR3 protein: CASSFLAGGATYEQYF
CDR3 DNA: TGTGCCAGCAGCTTTCTAGCGGGAGGTGCCACCTACGAGCAGTACTTC
J gene: TRBJ2-7
V gene: TRBV11-2
clone size: NA
D gene: TRBD2
CDR3 length: 16

CDR3 protein: CASNYRGGTEAFF
CDR3 DNA: TGCGCCAGCAACTACAGGGGAGGCACTGAAGCTTTCTTT
J gene: TRBJ1-1
V gene: TRBV5-1
clone size: NA
D gene: TRBD1
CDR3 length: 13

CDR3 protein: CASSGKGQNTGELFF
CDR3 DNA: TGCGCCAGCAGCGGGAAGGGACAGAACACCGGGGAGCTGTTTTTT
J gene: TRBJ2-2
V gene: TRBV5-1
clone size: NA
D gene: NA
CDR3 length: 15

CDR3 protein: CASSVAGQGPNEQFF
CDR3 DNA: TGTGCCAGCAGCGTAGCAGGTCAGGGGCCGAATGAGCAGTTCTTC
J gene: TRBJ2-1
V gene: TRBV9
clone size: NA
D gene: NA
CDR3 length: 15

CDR3 protein: CASSFRQGAGTDTQYF
CDR3 DNA: TGTGCCAGCAGCTTCCGACAGGGGGCGGGCACAGATACGCAGTATTTT
J gene: TRBJ2-3
V gene: TRBV7-2
clone size: NA
D gene: TRBD1
CDR3 length: 16

CDR3 protein: CASSLGGNTEAFF
CDR3 DNA: TGTGCCAGCAGTCTGGGAGGGAACACTGAAGCTTTCTTT
J gene: TRBJ1-1
V gene: TRBV27
clone size: NA
D gene: NA
CDR3 length: 13

CDR3 protein: CASSLGVAGNSYNEQFF
CDR3 DNA: TGTGCCAGCAGCTTAGGGGTAGCGGGGAATTCCTACAATGAGCAGTTCTTC
J gene: TRBJ2-1
V gene: TRBV11-2
clone size: NA
D gene: TRBD2
CDR3 length: 17